This TCR beta chain originates from a study of CD8 T cells in Susac syndrome. V was trimmed by 0 bases and J by 8 bases, leaving 22 bases between them. This CDR3 spans 17 amino acids. The germline V gene encodes CDR1 MGHRA and CDR2 YSYEKL. RNA amounts of about 0.45 to 1 ug underwent reverse transcription with random hexamers. One entry per CDR3 protein, called by TCRdb with MiXCR from the immunoSEQ multiplex PCR reads. The data show around 62,000 distinct CDR3 sequences, more than 90% seen once. The source of this sequence is a human donor in good health. This chain connects TRBV4-1 to TRBJ1-2; D unclear. Sequenced: CD8+ T cells from PBMCs. The CDR3 nucleotides are TGCGCCAGCAGCCAAGATCCAGGCAGGACTTCGGAGGGCGGCTACACCTTC. Protein: CASSQDPGRTSEGGYTF.